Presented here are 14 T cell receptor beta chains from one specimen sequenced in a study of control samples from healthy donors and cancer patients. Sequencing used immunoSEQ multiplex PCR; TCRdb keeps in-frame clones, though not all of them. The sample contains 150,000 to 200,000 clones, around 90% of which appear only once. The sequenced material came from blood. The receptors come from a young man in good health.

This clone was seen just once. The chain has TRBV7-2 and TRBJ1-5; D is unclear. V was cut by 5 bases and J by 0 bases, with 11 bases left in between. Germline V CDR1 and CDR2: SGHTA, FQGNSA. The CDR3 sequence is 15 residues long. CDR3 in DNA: TGTGCCAGCAGCCTAATTGGCAATAGCAATCAGCCCCAGCATTTT. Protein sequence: CASSLIGNSNQPQHF.

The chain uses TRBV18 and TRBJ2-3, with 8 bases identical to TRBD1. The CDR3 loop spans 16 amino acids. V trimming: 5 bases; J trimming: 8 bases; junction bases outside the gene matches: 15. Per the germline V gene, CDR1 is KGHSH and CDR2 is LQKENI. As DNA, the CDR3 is TGTGCCAGCTCATCCAGGACAGGGTCCCCGCAACCTACGCAGTATTTT. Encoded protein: CASSSRTGSPQPTQYF. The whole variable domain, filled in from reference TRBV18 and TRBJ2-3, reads NAGVMQNPRHLVRRRGQEARLRCSPMKGHSHVYWYRQLPEEGLKFMVYLQKENIIDESGMPKERFSAEFPKEGPSILRIQQVVRGDSAAYFCASSSRTGSPQPTQYFGPGTRLTVL.

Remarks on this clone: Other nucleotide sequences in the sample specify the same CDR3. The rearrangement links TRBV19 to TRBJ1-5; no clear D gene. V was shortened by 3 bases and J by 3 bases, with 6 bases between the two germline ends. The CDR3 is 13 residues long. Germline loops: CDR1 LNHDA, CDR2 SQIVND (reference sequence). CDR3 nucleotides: TGTGCCAGTAGTATTAGTTCCAATCAGCCCCAGCATTTT. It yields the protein CASSISSNQPQHF. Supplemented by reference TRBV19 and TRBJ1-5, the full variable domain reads DGGITQSPKYLFRKEGQNVTLSCEQNLNHDAMYWYRQDPGQGLRLIYYSQIVNDFQKGDIAEGYSVSREKKESFPLTVTSAQKNPTAFYLCASSISSNQPQHFGDGTRLSIL.

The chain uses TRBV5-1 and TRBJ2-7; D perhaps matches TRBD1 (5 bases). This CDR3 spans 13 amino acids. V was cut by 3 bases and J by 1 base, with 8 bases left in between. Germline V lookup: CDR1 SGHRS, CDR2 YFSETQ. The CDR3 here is CASSYRQSYEQYF. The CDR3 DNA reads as TGCGCCAGCAGCTACAGACAGTCCTACGAGCAGTACTTC.

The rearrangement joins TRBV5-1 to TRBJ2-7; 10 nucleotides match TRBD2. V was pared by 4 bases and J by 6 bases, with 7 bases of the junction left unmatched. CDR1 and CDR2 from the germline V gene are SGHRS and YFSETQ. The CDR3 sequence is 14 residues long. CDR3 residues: CASSGTSGKGEQYF. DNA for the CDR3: TGCGCCAGCAGCGGAACTAGCGGGAAGGGCGAGCAGTACTTC.

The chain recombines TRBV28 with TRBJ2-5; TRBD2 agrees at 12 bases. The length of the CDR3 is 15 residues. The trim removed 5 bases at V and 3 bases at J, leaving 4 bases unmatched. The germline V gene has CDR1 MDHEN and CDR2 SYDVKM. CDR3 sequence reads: CASSPRLAGEETQYF. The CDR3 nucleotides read TGTGCCAGCAGTCCCCGACTAGCGGGAGAAGAGACCCAGTACTTC.

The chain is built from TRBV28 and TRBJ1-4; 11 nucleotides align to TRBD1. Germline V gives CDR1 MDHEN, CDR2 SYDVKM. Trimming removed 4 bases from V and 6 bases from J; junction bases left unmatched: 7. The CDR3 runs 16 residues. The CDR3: CASSSPRDRGDEKLFF. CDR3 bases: TGTGCCAGCAGTTCCCCCCGGGACAGGGGGGATGAAAAACTGTTTTTT.

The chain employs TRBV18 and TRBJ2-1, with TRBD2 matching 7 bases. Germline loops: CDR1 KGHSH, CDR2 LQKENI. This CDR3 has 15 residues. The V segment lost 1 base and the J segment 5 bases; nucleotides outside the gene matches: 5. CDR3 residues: CASSPQLTSHNEQFF. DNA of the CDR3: TGTGCCAGCTCACCACAGTTGACTAGCCACAATGAGCAGTTCTTC.

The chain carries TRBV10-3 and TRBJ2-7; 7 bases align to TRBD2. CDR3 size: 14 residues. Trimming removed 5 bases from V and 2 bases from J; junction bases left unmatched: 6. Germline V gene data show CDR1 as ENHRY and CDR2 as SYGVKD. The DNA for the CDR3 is TGTGCCATCAGTCTCAGCGGGATTACCTACGAGCAGTACTTC. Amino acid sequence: CAISLSGITYEQYF.

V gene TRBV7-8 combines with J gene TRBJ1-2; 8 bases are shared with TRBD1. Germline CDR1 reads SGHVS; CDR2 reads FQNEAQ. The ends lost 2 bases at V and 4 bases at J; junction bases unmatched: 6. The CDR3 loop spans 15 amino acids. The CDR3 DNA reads TGTGCCAGCAGCTTAACAGGGGGTTACTCCTATGGCTACACCTTC. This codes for CASSLTGGYSYGYTF.

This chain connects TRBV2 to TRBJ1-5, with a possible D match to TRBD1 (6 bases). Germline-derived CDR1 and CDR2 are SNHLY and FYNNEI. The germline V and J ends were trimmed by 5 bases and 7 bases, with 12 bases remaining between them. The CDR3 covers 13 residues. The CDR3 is CASSRQVHQPQHF. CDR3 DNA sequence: TGTGCCAGCAGTCGACAGGTCCACCAGCCCCAGCATTTT.

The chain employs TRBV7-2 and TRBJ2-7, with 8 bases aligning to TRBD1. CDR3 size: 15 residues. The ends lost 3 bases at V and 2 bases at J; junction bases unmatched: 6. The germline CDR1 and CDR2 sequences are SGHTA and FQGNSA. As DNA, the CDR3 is TGTGCCAGCAGCTTCCGACAGGGGCCCACCTACGAGCAGTACTTC. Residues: CASSFRQGPTYEQYF.

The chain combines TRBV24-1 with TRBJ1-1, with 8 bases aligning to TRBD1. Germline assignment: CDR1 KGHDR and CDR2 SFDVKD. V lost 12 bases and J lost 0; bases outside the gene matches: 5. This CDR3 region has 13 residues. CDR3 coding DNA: TGTGCCGGACAGGGTCCCCTGAACACTGAAGCTTTCTTT. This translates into CAGQGPLNTEAFF.

Written as DNA, the CDR3 is TGCGCCAGCAGTTCGGATTCCTACAATGAGCAGTTCTTC. This gives the protein CASSSDSYNEQFF. The gene calls are TRBV10-1 and TRBJ2-1; the D is unclear. The length of the CDR3 is 13 residues. V shed 5 bases and J shed 1 base, with 6 bases lying between them. Germline CDR1 WNHNN, CDR2 SYGVQD (reference sequence).